This T cell receptor (beta chain) appears in the sequencing data of a study of T cells in Graves' hyperthyroidism and ophthalmopathy. Amplification yielded TCR beta CDR3 regions, with RNA transcripts as the source. In the first-round RT-PCR of the TCR CDR3, the HTBI primer set was used. Using its own MiXCR run on the multiplex PCR reads, TCRdb lists one record per CDR3 protein. The data show approximately 570,000 distinct CDR3 sequences, 15% to 20% seen once. This clonotype appeared a few times. Its antigen is not identified. The V and J ends lost 2 bases and 4 bases, in that order; junction bases with no gene match: 5. The CDR3 spans 15 residues. In germline, CDR1 is LNHDA, CDR2 SQIVND (reference sequence). Under 3 months was the duration of disease in ophthalmopathy patients, who also had a Clinical Activity Score of at least 3 and a NOSPECS grade of at least 4. Patients with uncontrolled infections, other autoimmune diseases, pregnancy or lactation were excluded.

The study's findings and limits: Ophthalmopathy got predicted by the model a median about six months before its onset. Peripheral blood also featured most of the thyroid clonotypes expanded above 0.001.

Sample: blood. The source of this sequence is a man aged 35 to 55 with Graves' ophthalmopathy. The chain has TRBV19 and TRBJ2-7, with 10 bases matching TRBD1. The CDR3 DNA sequence: TGTGCCAGTAGTATATTTGGGGACAGGGGATACGAGCAGTACTTC. This encodes CASSIFGDRGYEQYF.